Below are 22 T cell receptor beta chains sequenced from a single sample in a study of blood T cell repertoires in COVID-19. Clones were sequenced by immunoSEQ multiplex PCR, and TCRdb holds only the in-frame ones, with some missing. The sample records a few hundred thousand clones, around 90% being singletons. What was sequenced was PBMCs or T cells enriched from blood (not recorded which). These receptors all stem from a woman aged 18-29 years who had recovered from COVID-19.

The CDR3 region is CASSLTDRLNEKLFF. The DNA of the CDR3 is TGTGCCAGCAGCCTAACGGACAGGTTGAATGAAAAACTGTTTTTT. V and J are TRBV5-6 and TRBJ1-4; 7 nucleotides match TRBD1. This CDR3 has 15 residues. Germline V gives CDR1 SGHDT, CDR2 YYEEEE. V shed 4 bases, J shed 5 bases, and the junction held 8 bases outside the gene matches.

The J gene is TRBJ1-2, the V gene TRBV6-5, with D perhaps TRBD1 (6 bases). The CDR3 runs 13 residues. V was trimmed by 6 bases and J by 3 bases, leaving 11 bases between them. The germline CDR1 and CDR2 sequences are MNHEY and SVGAGI. This CDR3 reads CASSHRADYGYTF. The CDR3, as DNA: TGTGCCAGCAGCCACAGGGCTGACTATGGCTACACCTTC.

The chain recombines TRBV19 with TRBJ1-1; 7 positions match TRBD1. V lost 6 bases to trimming and J lost 2 bases; unmatched junction nucleotides: 6. Germline-derived CDR1 and CDR2 are LNHDA and SQIVND (reference sequence). The CDR3 extends over 14 amino acids. The CDR3 DNA reads as TGTGCCAGTAGATCGGGACAGCTTAACACTGAAGCTTTCTTT. Its protein product is CASRSGQLNTEAFF.

The V gene is TRBV6-1, the J gene TRBJ1-2; TRBD1 matches at 7 bases. The CDR3 is made up of 14 amino acids. CDR1 and CDR2 (germline): MNHNS, SASEGT. Germline trimming cut 0 bases from V and 9 bases from J; bases unmatched to any gene: 7. The CDR3 reads CASSEAPDRASYTF. The CDR3 DNA is TGTGCCAGCAGTGAAGCGCCAGACAGGGCTAGCTACACCTTC.

The chain couples TRBV10-3 to TRBJ1-2; 11 bases are shared with TRBD1. The CDR3 spans 16 residues. Per germline, CDR1 ENHRY and CDR2 SYGVKD. Germline trimming cut 8 bases from V and 4 bases from J; bases unmatched to any gene: 12. The CDR3 DNA sequence: TGTGCCATCGGGGGACCGGGACAGGGGGAGGTCTATGGCTACACCTTC. Amino acids: CAIGGPGQGEVYGYTF.

The J gene is TRBJ1-4, the V gene TRBV7-2, with 12 nucleotides matching TRBD1. The trim removed 8 bases at V and 8 bases at J, leaving 9 bases unmatched. CDR1 and CDR2 from the germline V gene are SGHTA and FQGNSA. The CDR3 covers 15 residues. The CDR3 region is CASRDRGLQGEKLFF. DNA for the CDR3: TGTGCCAGCCGGGACAGGGGGCTTCAGGGAGAAAAACTGTTTTTT.

The chain employs TRBV20-1 and TRBJ2-3; D may be TRBD1 (6 bases). Germline V CDR1 and CDR2: DFQATT, SNEGSKA (reference sequence). V was shortened by 6 bases and J by 8 bases, with 21 bases between the two germline ends. The CDR3 runs to 14 residues. This chain's CDR3 is CSASTGFVLGTQYF. The CDR3 DNA reads as TGCAGTGCGAGTACAGGGTTTGTGTTAGGTACGCAGTATTTT.

The chain joins TRBV6-5 to TRBJ1-4; D unclear. Per the germline V gene, CDR1 is MNHEY and CDR2 is SVGAGI. CDR3 length: 15 amino acids. V gave up 0 bases and J gave up 6 bases, with 11 bases separating them. In nucleotides, the CDR3 is TGTGCCAGCAGTTACTCGGGCCAAGACGATGAAAAACTGTTTTTT. It is translated as CASSYSGQDDEKLFF.

V gene TRBV28 combines with J gene TRBJ1-6; TRBD1 matches at 10 bases. This CDR3 has 15 residues. Unmatched junction bases numbered 9, after V lost 6 bases and J lost 10 bases. Germline CDR1 is MDHEN and CDR2 is SYDVKM. The CDR3 bases are TGTGCCAGCAGACGCCGGGACAGGGGAACGTCACCCCTCCACTTT. Translating it yields CASRRRDRGTSPLHF.

The chain joins TRBV9 to TRBJ1-1; D possibly corresponds to TRBD1 (5 bases). Trimming took off 0 bases at V and 7 bases at J, with 10 bases between the two ends. The CDR3 covers 13 residues. Looked up from germline, CDR1 is SGDLS and CDR2 is YYNGEE. CDR3 DNA: TGTGCCAGCAGCGTAGCTTGGCAGGGTGAAGCTTTCTTT. Translated: CASSVAWQGEAFF.

The rearrangement uses TRBV7-2 and TRBJ1-4; TRBD1 matches at 8 bases. Trimming at V came to 2 bases and at J to 3 bases, leaving 2 bases not matched to a gene. Germline V gives CDR1 SGHTA, CDR2 FQGNSA. CDR3 size: 15 residues. The CDR3 DNA is TGTGCCAGCAGCTTAAACAGGGGGTCTAATGAAAAACTGTTTTTT. As protein: CASSLNRGSNEKLFF.

This chain uses TRBV10-3 with TRBJ1-1; a possible D gene is TRBD1 (5 bases). The CDR3 consists of 14 residues. V was clipped by 5 bases and J by 1 base, with 11 bases between them. The V gene's germline CDR1 is ENHRY and CDR2 SYGVKD. The CDR3 DNA sequence: TGTGCCATCAGTCCCCTAGGGGAGAACACTGAAGCTTTCTTT. Translating gives CAISPLGENTEAFF.

The chain links TRBV15 to TRBJ1-1, with a possible D match to TRBD1 (5 bases). The CDR3 has 13 amino acids. V lost 5 bases and J 0 bases, leaving 7 bases between the germline ends. Germline CDR1 reads LNHNV; CDR2 reads YYDKDF (reference sequence). CDR3 nucleotides: TGTGCCACCAGCGGACACATGAACACTGAAGCTTTCTTT. This codes for CATSGHMNTEAFF.

The chain joins TRBV5-5 to TRBJ1-6; tentative D call: TRBD1 (5 bases). CDR3 length: 16 residues. CDR1 is SGHKS, CDR2 YYEKEE, per germline (reference sequence). Trimming stripped 5 bases from V and 1 base from J, with 13 bases between. CDR3 nucleotides: TGTGCCAGCAGACTACAGGTTTTATCCTATAATTCACCCCTCCACTTT. Its translation is CASRLQVLSYNSPLHF.

The chain recombines TRBV4-3 with TRBJ1-2, with D unresolved. Germline CDR1 and CDR2: LGHNA and YSLEER. The V and J ends lost 2 bases and 8 bases respectively, with 12 bases between them. The CDR3 loop spans 13 amino acids. The DNA for the CDR3 is TGCGCCAGCAGCCAATTAGACCGGGTGGGCTACACCTTC. It is translated as CASSQLDRVGYTF.

The chain carries TRBV6-5 and TRBJ2-2; D might be TRBD2 (5 bases). Germline V lookup: CDR1 MNHEY, CDR2 SVGAGI. The CDR3 is 15 amino acids. V lost 5 bases and J 7 bases, leaving 17 bases between the germline ends. CDR3 loop: CASSPLVGVGGELFF. In DNA form, the CDR3 reads TGTGCCAGCAGTCCCCTCGTGGGAGTGGGCGGGGAGCTGTTTTTT.

The chain employs TRBV24-1 and TRBJ2-5; the match to TRBD2 covers 12 bases. Losses at the gene ends were 1 base for V and 3 bases for J; bases not matched to a gene: 2. The CDR3 runs 16 residues. Germline V gene lookup returns CDR1 KGHDR and CDR2 SFDVKD. CDR3 bases: TGTGCCACCAGTGATTTCGCTAGCGGGAGGGAAGAGACCCAGTACTTC. Amino acid sequence: CATSDFASGREETQYF.

The genes are TRBV18 and TRBJ1-5; D perhaps matches TRBD1 (6 bases). The CDR3 consists of 18 residues. Between the trimmed V and J ends, which lost 1 base and 0 bases, there was a span of 16 bases. The germline V gene has CDR1 KGHSH and CDR2 LQKENI. Here the CDR3 reads CASSPLPDSVYSNQPQHF. CDR3 DNA sequence: TGTGCCAGCTCACCACTTCCGGACAGCGTCTATAGCAATCAGCCCCAGCATTTT.

CDR3 coding DNA: TGCGCCAGCAGCCCGGACAGGGCAACTAATGAAAAACTGTTTTTT. It encodes CASSPDRATNEKLFF. The rearrangement joins TRBV5-1 to TRBJ1-4; 8 nucleotides agree with TRBD1. CDR3 length equals 15 residues. CDR1 is SGHRS and CDR2 is YFSETQ in the germline V gene. Trimming removed 4 bases from V and 0 bases from J; junction bases left unmatched: 2.

This chain connects TRBV3-1 (or the pseudogene TRBV3-2) to TRBJ1-4; 8 bases are shared with TRBD1. Germline CDR1 LGHDT, CDR2 YNNKEL (reference sequence). The length of the CDR3 is 15 residues. Trimming cost V 0 bases and J 6 bases; bases outside gene matches: 3. CDR3 coding DNA: TGTGCCAGCAGCCAAGAGGGACAGGCATATGAAAAACTGTTTTTT. This codes for CASSQEGQAYEKLFF.

The J gene is TRBJ1-3, the V gene TRBV4-2; D is possibly TRBD1 (6 bases). Trimming shortened V by 0 bases and J by 3 bases, and 12 bases separated the two germline ends. Germline V gene lookup returns CDR1 LGHNA and CDR2 YNFKEQ. The CDR3 length is 16 residues. In nucleotides, the CDR3 is TGTGCCAGCAGCCAAGACTCCACAGGGTTTGGAAACACCATATATTTT. As protein: CASSQDSTGFGNTIYF.

The rearrangement joins TRBV7-7 to TRBJ2-7; 11 nucleotides line up with TRBD1. The CDR3 has 14 residues. Germline V gene sequence: CDR1 SSHAT, CDR2 FNYEAQ (reference sequence). The V segment lost 3 bases and the J segment 3 bases; nucleotides outside the gene matches: 1. The CDR3 loop is CASSLGQGGYEQYF. DNA for the CDR3: TGTGCCAGCAGCTTGGGACAGGGGGGCTACGAGCAGTACTTC.